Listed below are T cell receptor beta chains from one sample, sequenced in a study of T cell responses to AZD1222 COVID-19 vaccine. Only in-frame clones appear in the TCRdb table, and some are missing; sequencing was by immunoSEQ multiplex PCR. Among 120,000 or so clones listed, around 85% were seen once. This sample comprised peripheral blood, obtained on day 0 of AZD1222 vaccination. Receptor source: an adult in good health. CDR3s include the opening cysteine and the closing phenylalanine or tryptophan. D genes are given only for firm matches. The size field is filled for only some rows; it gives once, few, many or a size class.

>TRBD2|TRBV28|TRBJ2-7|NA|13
CASRSGVTYEQYF
TGTGCCAGCAGAAGCGGGGTCACCTACGAGCAGTACTTC
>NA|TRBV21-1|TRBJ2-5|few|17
CASSKPPGLGAHKTQYF
TGTGCCAGCAGCAAACCGCCGGGACTAGGGGCCCACAAGACCCAGTACTTC
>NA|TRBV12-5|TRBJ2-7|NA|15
CASGPGQTGAYEQYF
TGTGCTAGTGGCCCGGGGCAGACCGGGGCCTACGAGCAGTACTTC
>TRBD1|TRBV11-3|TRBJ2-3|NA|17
CASSRRSDRGSRDTQYF
TGTGCCAGCAGCAGACGATCGGACAGGGGTTCTCGAGATACGCAGTATTTT
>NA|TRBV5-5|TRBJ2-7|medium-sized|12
CASSLVGNEQYF
TGTGCCAGCAGCTTGGTGGGAAACGAGCAGTACTTC
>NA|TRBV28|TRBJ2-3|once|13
CASSWRRADTQYF
TGTGCCAGCAGTTGGAGGAGGGCAGATACGCAGTATTTT
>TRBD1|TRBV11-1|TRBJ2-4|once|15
CASSQSQGLKNIQYF
TGTGCCAGCAGCCAATCACAGGGGTTGAAAAACATTCAGTACTTC
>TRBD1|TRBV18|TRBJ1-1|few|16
CASSLNRQGSGTEAFF
TGTGCCAGCTCACTAAACCGACAGGGATCGGGCACTGAAGCTTTCTTT
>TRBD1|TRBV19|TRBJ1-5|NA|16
CASSPSGTGANQPQHF
TGTGCCAGTAGCCCCTCGGGGACAGGGGCCAATCAGCCCCAGCATTTT
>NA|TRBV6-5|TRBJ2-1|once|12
CASSPWGNEQFF
TGTGCCAGCAGCCCCTGGGGGAATGAGCAGTTCTTC
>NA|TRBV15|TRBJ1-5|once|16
CATSRVKGDGNQPQHF
TGTGCCACCAGCAGAGTCAAGGGGGACGGCAATCAGCCCCAGCATTTT
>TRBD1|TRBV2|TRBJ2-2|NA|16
CASLLAGTGAGGELFF
TGTGCCAGCCTTCTGGCCGGGACAGGGGCTGGGGGGGAGCTGTTTTTT
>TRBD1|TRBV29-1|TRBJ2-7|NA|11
CSVAQGNEQYF
TGCAGCGTTGCACAGGGGAACGAGCAGTACTTC
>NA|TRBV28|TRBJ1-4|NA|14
CASSGGGEEEKLFF
TGTGCCAGCAGTGGGGGCGGGGAGGAGGAAAAACTGTTTTTT
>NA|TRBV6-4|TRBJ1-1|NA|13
CASSDQNGAEAFF
TGTGCCAGCAGTGACCAAAATGGGGCTGAAGCTTTCTTT
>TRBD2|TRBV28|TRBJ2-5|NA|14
CASSFPAGEETQYF
TGTGCCAGCAGTTTCCCAGCGGGGGAAGAGACCCAGTACTTC
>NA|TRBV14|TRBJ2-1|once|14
CASSQSQAYNEQFF
TGTGCCAGCAGCCAGTCGCAGGCCTACAATGAGCAGTTCTTC
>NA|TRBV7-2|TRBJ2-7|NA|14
CASSLTAGAPEQYF
TGTGCCAGCAGCTTAACCGCGGGGGCCCCGGAGCAGTACTTC
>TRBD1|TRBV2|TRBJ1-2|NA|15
CASRKTGGENYGYTF
TGTGCCAGCAGGAAGACAGGGGGAGAGAACTATGGCTACACCTTC